Here is one TCR beta chain with its context. These data come from a study of blood T cell repertoires in COVID-19. Study overall: COVID-19 samples from acute and convalescent phases originated in the United States, Italy and Spain. T cells, B-cell-depleted T cells, or PBMCs supplied cDNA or gDNA.

Clones were read by immunoSEQ multiplex PCR, and TCRdb kept only the in-frame ones, dropping some. The sample holds 150,000 or so clones, roughly 84% seen once. The J segment lost 0 bases and the V segment lost 7 bases, leaving 5 bases of the junction unmatched. Germline V gene sequence: CDR1 SNHLY, CDR2 FYNNEI. The CDR3 runs 15 residues. The V gene is TRBV2, the J gene TRBJ1-5; 8 nucleotides line up with TRBD1. The sequencing sample was made of peripheral blood. The receptor was isolated from a woman aged 55-75 years with acute or convalescent COVID-19. CDR3: CASKDRANSNQPQHF. The CDR3 DNA follows: TGTGCCAGCAAGGACAGGGCTAATAGCAATCAGCCCCAGCATTTT.